Listed below are T cell receptor beta chains from one sample, sequenced in a study of blood T cell repertoires in COVID-19. Measured with immunoSEQ multiplex PCR; TCRdb has only the in-frame clones, and not every one. The table lists around 260,000 clones, around 88% of them singletons. Source material: peripheral blood. The receptors shown here come from a man between 25 and 39 years old with acute or convalescent COVID-19. The CDR3 runs from the conserved cysteine through the conserved F or W.

v_gene: TRBV28
CDR3aa: CASRGGLAAEQYF

v_gene: TRBV6-2/TRBV6-3
CDR3aa: CASSYPLLAGRRNTGELFF

v_gene: TRBV6-5
CDR3aa: CASSLGPSTDTQYF

v_gene: TRBV28
CDR3aa: CASSLSGGSGYGYTF

v_gene: TRBV7-7
CDR3aa: CASSSHELPLVVSYEQYF

v_gene: TRBV3-1/TRBV3-2
CDR3aa: CASSQTQGLQFF

v_gene: TRBV28
CDR3aa: CASNPQGLANYGYTF

v_gene: TRBV30
CDR3aa: CAWRVDGIRF

v_gene: TRBV9
CDR3aa: CASSVTTDYEQYF

v_gene: TRBV7-2
CDR3aa: CASSPRTVSPLHF

v_gene: TRBV4-1
CDR3aa: CASSHLPGTAYEQYF

v_gene: TRBV5-4
CDR3aa: CASSPERGGSFEQYF

v_gene: TRBV4-1
CDR3aa: CASSQAGQGNTEAFF

v_gene: TRBV11-2
CDR3aa: CASSRVFSGNTIYF

v_gene: TRBV3-1/TRBV3-2
CDR3aa: CASSPDSLNTEAFF

v_gene: TRBV4-2
CDR3aa: CASSQETSGRLADTQYF

v_gene: TRBV5-6
CDR3aa: CASSGFRVTENIQYF

v_gene: TRBV6-2/TRBV6-3
CDR3aa: CASSYSRAGGYYGYTF

v_gene: TRBV29-1
CDR3aa: CSAGVTYEQYF

v_gene: TRBV12-2
CDR3aa: CASRLAGSGTGVTPLHF

v_gene: TRBV18
CDR3aa: CASSPEYLQETQYF

v_gene: TRBV28
CDR3aa: CASSKRTGFMGEKLFF

v_gene: TRBV28
CDR3aa: CASSPDFLAKNIQYF

v_gene: TRBV24-1
CDR3aa: CATLRTVPLHF

v_gene: TRBV12-3/TRBV12-4
CDR3aa: CASSPGTGGVEF

v_gene: TRBV19
CDR3aa: CASSLRNDREPIEQYF

v_gene: TRBV5-1
CDR3aa: CASSVTGAQVDTQYF

v_gene: TRBV3-1/TRBV3-2
CDR3aa: CASSHHLTAGEKLFF

v_gene: TRBV4-1
CDR3aa: CASSQRTSGTDTQYF

v_gene: TRBV5-1
CDR3aa: CASSWDGTPRISPLHF

v_gene: TRBV9
CDR3aa: CASSGGQGRVTEAFF

v_gene: TRBV2
CDR3aa: CASRVVSTGALDTGELFF

v_gene: TRBV5-1
CDR3aa: CASSPDDRSRSNSPLHF

v_gene: TRBV7-3
CDR3aa: CASSLSGQGVSEAFF

v_gene: TRBV12-5
CDR3aa: CASGLGYFETDRNQPQHF

v_gene: TRBV19
CDR3aa: CASSGTSGRTDTQYF

v_gene: TRBV6-5
CDR3aa: CASSRGSYYGYTF

v_gene: TRBV30
CDR3aa: CAWSVDISNEQFF